Given below is one T cell receptor beta chain in context. Antigen specificity is unknown. This CDR3 has 16 amino acids. Attachment of unique molecular identifiers was made to individual cDNA molecules. From the 5' RACE reads, TCRdb called clonotypes with MiXCR, one entry per CDR3 protein. The repertoire holds over 30,000 distinct CDR3 sequences, with 5% to 6.5% as singletons. The record originates from a study of early T cells in non-severe SARS-CoV-2 infection. About the research overall: The chains were unpaired, and the sequenced material was bulk RNA from unsorted whole blood.

Study results and caveats: Private and CD4 specificities were missed by VDJdb matching, which favored anti-spike CD8 responses.

The receptor comes from an adult who was a healthcare worker with PCR-confirmed SARS-CoV-2 infection or an uninfected control (not recorded which). The source material was whole blood. The chain recombines TRBV21-1 with TRBJ2-3; the table's D call, TRBD1, was not checked against the DNA. TRBV21-1 is recorded as a pseudogene. The CDR3 spells CASSRVGQGPPYTQYF. In DNA form, the CDR3 reads TGTGCCAGCAGCAGGGTAGGACAGGGCCCCCCCTATACGCAGTATTTT.